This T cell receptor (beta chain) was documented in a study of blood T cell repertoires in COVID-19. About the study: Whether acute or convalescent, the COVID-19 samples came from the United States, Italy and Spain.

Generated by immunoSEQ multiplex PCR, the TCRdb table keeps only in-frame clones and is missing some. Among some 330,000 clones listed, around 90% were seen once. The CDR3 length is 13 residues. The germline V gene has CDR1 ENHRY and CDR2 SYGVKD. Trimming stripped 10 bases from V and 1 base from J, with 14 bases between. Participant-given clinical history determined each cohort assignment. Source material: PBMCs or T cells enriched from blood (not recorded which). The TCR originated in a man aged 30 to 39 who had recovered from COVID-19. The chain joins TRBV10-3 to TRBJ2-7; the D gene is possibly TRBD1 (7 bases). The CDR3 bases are TGTGCCACTCAGGGGGGACAGTCCTACGAGCAGTACTTC. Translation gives CATQGGQSYEQYF.